Following are 9 T cell receptor beta chains from one sample sequenced in a study of cytotoxic CD8 clonotypes in ibrutinib-treated CLL. The repertoire was sequenced with immunoSEQ multiplex PCR; TCRdb's copy has only in-frame clones and lacks some. The data contain tens of thousands of clones, roughly two thirds of them singletons. Sequencing was performed on PBMCs, taken after 12 months of ibrutinib treatment. The receptors here all came from a human donor with chronic lymphocytic leukemia.

The chain carries TRBV28 and TRBJ1-1; 8 bases fit TRBD1. Germline-derived CDR1 and CDR2 are MDHEN and SYDVKM. The trim removed 5 bases at V and 4 bases at J, leaving 12 bases unmatched. The CDR3 has 16 amino acids. This CDR3 reads CASSPPLRGLGTEAFF. CDR3 DNA: TGTGCCAGCAGTCCTCCTCTCAGGGGGCTTGGCACTGAAGCTTTCTTT.

CDR3 sequence reads: CASSRAGGIMNTEAFF. The DNA for the CDR3 is TGTGCCAGCAGTAGGGCAGGGGGAATAATGAACACTGAAGCTTTCTTT. The chain couples TRBV28 to TRBJ1-1; 7 bases are a match to TRBD1. Germline CDR1 MDHEN, CDR2 SYDVKM. The CDR3 consists of 16 residues. Germline trimming cut 5 bases from V and 0 bases from J; bases unmatched to any gene: 9.

This chain connects TRBV5-1 to TRBJ2-7; no clear D gene. This CDR3 is built from 14 residues. The germline CDR1 and CDR2 sequences are SGHRS and YFSETQ. Deletions cut 8 bases from V and 2 bases from J, with 17 bases between. CDR3 DNA sequence: TGCGCCAGAGAACCCCCAGACTTTACCTACGAGCAGTACTTC. It specifies CAREPPDFTYEQYF. Drawing the rest from reference TRBV5-1 and TRBJ2-7, the complete variable domain is KAGVTQTPRYLIKTRGQQVTLSCSPISGHRSVSWYQQTPGQGLQFLFEYFSETQRNKGNFPGRFSGRQFSNSRSEMNVSTLELGDSALYLCAREPPDFTYEQYFGPGTRLTVT.

In this sample, this clone turned up once. The chain combines TRBV7-9 with TRBJ2-1; D uncertain. Germline loops: CDR1 SEHNR, CDR2 FQNEAQ (reference sequence). This CDR3 region has 16 residues. V was trimmed by 5 bases and J by 6 bases, leaving 20 bases between them. In DNA form, the CDR3 reads TGTGCCAGCAGCCTCCGTATGGACCAGATAGGCAATGAGCAGTTCTTC. Translated, it gives CASSLRMDQIGNEQFF. Variable domain in full (rest from reference TRBV7-9 and TRBJ2-1): DTGVSQNPRHKITKRGQNVTFRCDPISEHNRLYWYRQTLGQGPEFLTYFQNEAQLEKSRLLSDRFSAERPKGSFSTLEIQRTEQGDSAMYLCASSLRMDQIGNEQFFGPGTRLTVL.

The CDR3 region is CASSATATGGELFF. The CDR3 region has the DNA TGTGCCAGCAGCGCCACAGCGACCGGCGGGGAGCTGTTTTTT. The chain is built from TRBV11-3 and TRBJ2-2; D gene unclear. Germline V gene lookup returns CDR1 SGHNT and CDR2 YENEEA. The V end was cut by 5 bases, the J end by 7 bases, with 14 bases between. The CDR3 is 14 residues long. The full variable domain, in which reference TRBV11-3 and TRBJ2-2 provide the parts outside the CDR3, is EAGVVQSPRYKIIEKKQPVAFWCNPISGHNTLYWYLQNLGQGPELLIRYENEEAVDDSQLPKDRFSAERLKGVDSTLKIQPAELGDSAVYLCASSATATGGELFFGEGSRLTVL.

This sequence joins TRBV5-1 and TRBJ2-7; 7 positions match TRBD2. The CDR3 consists of 15 residues. The trim removed 4 bases at V and 0 bases at J, leaving 7 bases unmatched. The germline V gene encodes CDR1 SGHRS and CDR2 YFSETQ. CDR3 DNA: TGCGCCAGCAGCCCCGGGGGGTCCAGCTCCTACGAGCAGTACTTC. Protein product: CASSPGGSSSYEQYF.

The chain links TRBV5-5 to TRBJ1-2; D gene uncertain. CDR3 length: 15 amino acids. V lost 4 bases and J 3 bases, leaving 16 bases between the germline ends. CDR1 is SGHKS and CDR2 is YYEKEE in the germline V gene (reference sequence). The CDR3 DNA reads as TGTGCCAGCAGCCCCCGTGAGGGCCCGGACTATGGCTACACCTTC. It yields the protein CASSPREGPDYGYTF.

The chain has TRBV7-2 and TRBJ1-2, with TRBD1 matching over 10 bases. The V segment lost 2 bases and the J segment 1 base; nucleotides outside the gene matches: 7. Germline lookup yields CDR1 SGHTA and CDR2 FQGNSA. The CDR3 runs 17 residues. The CDR3 sequence is CASSLIGGTGVNYGYTF. For the CDR3, the DNA is TGTGCCAGCAGCTTAATAGGTGGGACAGGGGTTAACTATGGCTACACCTTC. The whole variable domain, filled in from reference TRBV7-2 and TRBJ1-2, reads GAGVSQSPSNKVTEKGKDVELRCDPISGHTALYWYRQSLGQGLEFLIYFQGNSAPDKSGLPSDRFSAERTGGSVSTLTIQRTQQEDSAVYLCASSLIGGTGVNYGYTFGSGTRLTVV.

The chain combines TRBV6-6 with TRBJ1-1; TRBD1 might be the D (5 bases). V lost 6 bases to trimming and J lost 5 bases, with 10 bases between them. The CDR3 extends over 12 amino acids. Looked up from germline, CDR1 is MNHNY and CDR2 is SVGAGI (reference sequence). In DNA form, the CDR3 reads TGTGCCAGCAGGTATCAGGGTACTGAAGCTTTCTTT. This encodes CASRYQGTEAFF.